The entry below describes one T cell receptor beta chain. V was clipped by 6 bases and J by 0 bases, with 9 bases between them. The CDR3 is made up of 14 amino acids. The germline gives CDR1 SGHAT, CDR2 FQNNGV. It was at deep level that the assay was run. The assay was immunoSEQ multiplex PCR, and TCRdb's table has in-frame clones only and misses some. Of 450,000 to 500,000 clones listed, roughly 80% are singletons. These data come from a study of shared clonotypes between healthy human individuals. Sample: PBMCs. This sequence joins TRBV11-2 and TRBJ1-3; no firm D call. The source is a woman aged 40 to 49 in good health. Some clones in this sample may be carry-over from other donors' samples. Here the CDR3 DNA reads TGTGCCAGCAGGTCCCCCCGCTCTGGAAACACCATATATTTT. This translates into CASRSPRSGNTIYF.